The rows below give T cell receptor beta chains drawn from one sample of a study of blood T cells in healthy people across ages. TCRdb analysed the 5' RACE reads with MiXCR anew, one entry per CDR3 protein. The table has roughly 1,700,000 distinct CDR3 sequences, roughly 30% seen once; the top ten hold less than 9.5%. Material: blood. The receptors were gathered from a woman in her twenties or thirties in good health. Each CDR3 is given with its conserved first and last residue. The D gene is left open where the match is weak. A clone size is listed for some rows: how often the clone was seen (once, few, many), or a class if it is expanded.

J,D,size,V,DNA,CDR3
TRBJ2-7,TRBD1,many,TRBV5-1,TGCGCCAGCAGCTCCCCGGGACAGGGGTACTACGAGCAGTACTTC,CASSSPGQGYYEQYF
TRBJ2-5,NA,NA,TRBV14,TGTGCCAGCAGCCAAAAGGACTGGTACCAAGAGACCCAGCACTTC,CASSQKDWYQETQHF
TRBJ1-5,NA,few,TRBV4-1,TGCGCCAGCAGCCAGAGTGAGCTTATTTGGCAGCCCCAGCATTTT,CASSQSELIWQPQHF
TRBJ2-6,NA,few,TRBV7-9,TGTGCCAGCAGGGGCTCCAGCGGGTGGGCCAACGTCCTGACTTTC,CASRGSSGWANVLTF
TRBJ2-5,TRBD1,NA,TRBV20-1,TGCAGTGCTTGGACAGGGAGGTACCAAGAGACCCAGTACTTC,CSAWTGRYQETQYF
TRBJ2-5,TRBD2,few,TRBV12-5,TGTGCTAGTGGTTTGGGAAAGTCTAGCGGGCAAGAGACCCAGTACTTC,CASGLGKSSGQETQYF
TRBJ1-1,NA,once,TRBV10-3,TGTGCCATCCGGGGGACCCAGAACACTGAAGCTTTCTTT,CAIRGTQNTEAFF
TRBJ2-2,NA,NA,TRBV29-1,TGCAGCGTTACTGCACAGGGAAACACCGGGGAGCTGTTTTTT,CSVTAQGNTGELFF
TRBJ2-7,NA,NA,TRBV9,TGTGCCAGCAGCGTCCGATTCCCGTTCCACAATGAGCAGTACTTC,CASSVRFPFHNEQYF
TRBJ1-1,NA,NA,TRBV6-5,TGTGCCAGCAGACCCCCCCAGGGATCTAACACTGAAGCTTTCTTT,CASRPPQGSNTEAFF
TRBJ1-2,NA,NA,TRBV2,TGTGCCAGCAGCCAATTCCCTAATTTACAGAGTACCCCGGGCTACACCTTC,CASSQFPNLQSTPGYTF
TRBJ1-5,NA,few,TRBV24-1,TGTGCCACCAGTGACTCAGGGTACCAGCCCCAGCATTTT,CATSDSGYQPQHF
TRBJ2-3,NA,NA,TRBV20-1,TGCAGTGCTGGGGGGAGATATACGCAGTATTTT,CSAGGRYTQYF
TRBJ1-4,NA,few,TRBV11-2,TGTGCCAGCAGCCCGACAGGCAGCTATGAAAAACTGTTTTTT,CASSPTGSYEKLFF
TRBJ1-1,NA,NA,TRBV20-1,TGCAGTGCGGAGGGACGGTTAGGGACGAGCACTGAAGCTTTCTTT,CSAEGRLGTSTEAFF
TRBJ1-4,NA,NA,TRBV20-1,TGCAGTGCTACGGGGGGGCGCGTTGAAAAACTGGTTTTT,CSATGGRVEKLVF
TRBJ1-5,NA,few,TRBV12-3/TRBV12-4,TGTGCCAGCAGTTTAGGGTACGGGGCCAGCAATCAGCCCCAGCATTTT,CASSLGYGASNQPQHF
TRBJ2-4,TRBD2,NA,TRBV6-2/TRBV6-3,TGTGCCAGCAGTTTAGCGGGGAACACCTACAATGAGCAGTACTTC,CASSLAGNTYNEQYF
TRBJ1-1,NA,few,TRBV10-3,TGTGCCTCTCAAGTCGGGGGGAACACTGAAGCTTTCTTT,CASQVGGNTEAFF
TRBJ2-3,NA,few,TRBV5-5,TGTGCCAGCAGCTTAGAGCTCCGCTTTACGGTCACCACTGGAACAGATACGCAGTATTTT,CASSLELRFTVTTGTDTQYF
TRBJ2-7,NA,many,TRBV4-1,TGCGCCAGCAGCCAAGGACCCCTTAACGGGGGTTACGAGCAGTACTTC,CASSQGPLNGGYEQYF
TRBJ1-2,TRBD1,NA,TRBV20-1,TGCAGTGCTAGAGATAGGAGACAGGGGAACTATGGCTACACCTTC,CSARDRRQGNYGYTF
TRBJ2-7,NA,few,TRBV18,TGTGCCAGCTCACCTCTCAAAGACTACGAGCAGTACTTC,CASSPLKDYEQYF
TRBJ2-2,TRBD1,many,TRBV2,TGTGCCAGCAGTGAACTCTGGCAGGGGGCGTTTGGGGAGCTGTTTTTT,CASSELWQGAFGELFF
TRBJ1-1,NA,many,TRBV29-1,TGCAGCGTTGGGGACGCGAGTCTCACTGAAGCTTTCTTT,CSVGDASLTEAFF
TRBJ1-5,NA,many,TRBV12-3/TRBV12-4,TGTGCCAGCAGTTTAGCGCAGTCTTACAATCAGCCCCAGCATTTT,CASSLAQSYNQPQHF
TRBJ2-7,NA,many,TRBV20-1,TGCAGTGCTAGAGTAAGGTGGGGTTTGAGAGAGCAGTACTTC,CSARVRWGLREQYF
TRBJ1-5,NA,few,TRBV5-5,TGTGCCAGCAGCTTGTCTGGACAGAACAATCAGCCCCAGCATTTT,CASSLSGQNNQPQHF
TRBJ1-1,NA,NA,TRBV5-1,TGCGCCAGCAGCTTGGCCCCCGGCAGGGCGACTGAAGCTTTCTTT,CASSLAPGRATEAFF
TRBJ2-1,NA,NA,TRBV7-9,TGTGCCAGCAGCACTCCCGTGGGCAATGAGCAGTTCTTC,CASSTPVGNEQFF
TRBJ2-1,TRBD1,NA,TRBV7-2,TGTGCCAGCAGCTCGGGACAGGGAAACGGTGAGCAGTTCTTC,CASSSGQGNGEQFF
TRBJ2-1,NA,NA,TRBV5-1,TGCGCCAGCGCCAGCCAGGCTAGCGTTCCAAATGAGCAGTTCTTC,CASASQASVPNEQFF
TRBJ1-5,NA,few,TRBV20-1,TGCAGTGCTAGAGTTGGGGCAGCTAATCAGCCCCAGCATTTT,CSARVGAANQPQHF
TRBJ2-5,TRBD2,many,TRBV9,TGTGCCAGCAGCGCTAGCGGGTACCAAGAGACCCAGTACTTC,CASSASGYQETQYF
TRBJ1-1,TRBD1,few,TRBV9,TGTGCCAGCAGCCCCGAACCTCGGACAGGTCGAGTGGGAACTGAAGCTTTCTTT,CASSPEPRTGRVGTEAFF
TRBJ1-2,NA,NA,TRBV30,TGTGCCTGGAGTCCAGTCACTTTTGGCTACACCTTC,CAWSPVTFGYTF
TRBJ1-1,TRBD1,NA,TRBV6-2/TRBV6-3,TGTGCCAGCAGTTACGGGGACAGGGGAAAGTCTGAAGCTTTCTTT,CASSYGDRGKSEAFF
TRBJ2-1,NA,NA,TRBV3-1,TGTGCCACCTCGAGAGTTAATAATGAGCAGTTCTTC,CATSRVNNEQFF
TRBJ2-3,NA,NA,TRBV12-3/TRBV12-4,TGTGCCAGCACCTTGAGTGCAGATACGCAATATTTT,CASTLSADTQYF
TRBJ2-2,TRBD2,NA,TRBV5-1,TGCGCCAGCAGCTTGGTGGGTAGCGGGGCGTCGAACACCGGGGAGCTGTTTTTT,CASSLVGSGASNTGELFF
TRBJ2-7,TRBD2,NA,TRBV20-1,TGCGGGGGAGCGGGAGACCCGGGGGAGCAGTACTTC,CGGAGDPGEQYF
TRBJ2-1,TRBD2,NA,TRBV4-3,TGCGCCAGCAGCCAAGATTGGGGGCTAGCGGGAGGTAGCTACGAGCAGTTCTTC,CASSQDWGLAGGSYEQFF
TRBJ2-4,NA,NA,TRBV2,TGTGCCAGCAGTGTGTATGGGACTCCGGGGGAGCAGTACTTC,CASSVYGTPGEQYF
TRBJ2-1,NA,many,TRBV20-1,TGCAGTGCTAGAGATGAGAACAATGAGCAGTTCTTC,CSARDENNEQFF
TRBJ2-2,NA,NA,TRBV20-1,TGCAGTACTAGAGAGGGGACCGGGGAGCTGTTTTTT,CSTREGTGELFF
TRBJ2-5,NA,many,TRBV20-1,TGCAGTGCTAGAGTGACGGGGGCCGGGGAGACCCAGTACTTC,CSARVTGAGETQYF
TRBJ2-3,NA,few,TRBV7-2,TGTGCCAGCAACCCAGGGGACAGCACAGATACGCAGTATTTT,CASNPGDSTDTQYF
TRBJ2-6,NA,few,TRBV6-6,TGTGCCAGCAGTTACTCCTCAGCTGGGGCCAACGTCCTGACTTTC,CASSYSSAGANVLTF
TRBJ2-7,NA,NA,TRBV6-2/TRBV6-3,TGTGCCAGCAGTTACTCGAGAGTAAAGAGGGGTGAAGAGCAGTACTTC,CASSYSRVKRGEEQYF
TRBJ2-1,TRBD2,NA,TRBV13,TGTGCCAGCACGAACAGAGCGGGGTCCTACAATGAGCAGTTCTTC,CASTNRAGSYNEQFF
TRBJ2-1,NA,NA,TRBV7-2,TGTGCCAGCAGCTTTAGTGGGGGCCGCTCCTACAATGAGCAGTTCTTC,CASSFSGGRSYNEQFF
TRBJ1-2,NA,NA,TRBV4-1,TGCGCCAGCAGCCAAGACCCTCCTCGGCGATCTTCTAACTATGGCTACACCTTC,CASSQDPPRRSSNYGYTF